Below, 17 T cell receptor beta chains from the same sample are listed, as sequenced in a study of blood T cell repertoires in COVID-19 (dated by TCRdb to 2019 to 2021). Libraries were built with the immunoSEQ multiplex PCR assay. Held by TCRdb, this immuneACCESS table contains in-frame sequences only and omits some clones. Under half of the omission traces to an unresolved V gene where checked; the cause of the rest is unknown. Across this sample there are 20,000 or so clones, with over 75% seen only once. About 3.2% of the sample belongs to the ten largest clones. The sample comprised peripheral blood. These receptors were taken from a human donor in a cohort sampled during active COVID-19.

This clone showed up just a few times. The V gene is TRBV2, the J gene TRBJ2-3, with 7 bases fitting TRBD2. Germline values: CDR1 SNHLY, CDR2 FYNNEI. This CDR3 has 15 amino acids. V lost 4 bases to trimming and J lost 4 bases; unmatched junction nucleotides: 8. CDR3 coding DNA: TGTGCCAGCAGTGTACGGGGGAGGGTCCCAGATACGCAGTATTTT. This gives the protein CASSVRGRVPDTQYF.

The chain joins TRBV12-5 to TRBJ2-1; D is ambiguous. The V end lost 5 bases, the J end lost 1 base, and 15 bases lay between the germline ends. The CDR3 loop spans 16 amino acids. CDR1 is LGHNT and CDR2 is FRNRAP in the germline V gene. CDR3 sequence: CASGTSSGYSYNEQFF. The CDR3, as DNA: TGTGCTAGTGGTACCAGTTCAGGTTATTCCTACAATGAGCAGTTCTTC. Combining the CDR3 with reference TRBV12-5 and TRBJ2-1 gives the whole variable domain DARVTQTPRHKVTEMGQEVTMRCQPILGHNTVFWYRQTMMQGLELLAYFRNRAPLDDSGMPKDRFSAEMPDATLATLKIQPSEPRDSAVYFCASGTSSGYSYNEQFFGPGTRLTVL.

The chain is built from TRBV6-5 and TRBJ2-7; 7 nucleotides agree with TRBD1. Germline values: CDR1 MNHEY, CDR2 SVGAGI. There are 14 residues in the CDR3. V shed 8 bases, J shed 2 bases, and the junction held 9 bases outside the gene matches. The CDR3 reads CASSDYRGTYEQYF. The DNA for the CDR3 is TGTGCCAGCTCTGATTACAGGGGTACCTACGAGCAGTACTTC.

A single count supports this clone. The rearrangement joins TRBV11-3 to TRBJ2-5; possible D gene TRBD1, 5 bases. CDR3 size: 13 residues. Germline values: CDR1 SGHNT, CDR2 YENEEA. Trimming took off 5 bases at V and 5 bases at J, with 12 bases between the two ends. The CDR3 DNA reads TGTGCCAGCAGCGAGCAGGGTTACGAGACCCAGTACTTC. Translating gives CASSEQGYETQYF.

The CDR3 here is CASSSLMDRATTNTGELFF. In nucleotides, the CDR3 is TGTGCCAGCAGCTCGCTAATGGACAGGGCCACAACCAACACCGGGGAGCTGTTTTTT. The chain employs TRBV5-6 and TRBJ2-2; 8 bases align to TRBD1. Germline V CDR1 and CDR2: SGHDT, YYEEEE. The trim removed 3 bases at V and 2 bases at J, leaving 15 bases unmatched. CDR3 length: 19 residues.

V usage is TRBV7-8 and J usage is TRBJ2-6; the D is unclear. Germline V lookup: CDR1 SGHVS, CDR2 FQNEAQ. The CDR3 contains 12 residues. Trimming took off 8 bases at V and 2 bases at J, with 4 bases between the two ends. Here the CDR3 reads CASSAGANVLTF. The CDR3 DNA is TGTGCCAGCTCGGCTGGGGCCAACGTCCTGACTTTC.

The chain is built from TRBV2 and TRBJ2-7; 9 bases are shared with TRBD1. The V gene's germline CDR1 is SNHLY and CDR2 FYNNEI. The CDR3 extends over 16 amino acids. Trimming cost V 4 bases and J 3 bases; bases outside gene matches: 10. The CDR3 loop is CASSGDLQGASYEQYF. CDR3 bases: TGTGCCAGCAGTGGAGACCTACAGGGGGCGAGCTACGAGCAGTACTTC.

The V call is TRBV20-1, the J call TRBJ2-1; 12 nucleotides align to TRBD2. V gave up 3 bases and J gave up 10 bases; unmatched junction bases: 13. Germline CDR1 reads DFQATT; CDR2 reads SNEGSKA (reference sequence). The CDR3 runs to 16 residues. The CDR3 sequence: CSASPGLAGPRREQFF. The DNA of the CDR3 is TGCAGTGCTAGTCCAGGACTAGCGGGGCCGCGGAGGGAGCAGTTCTTC.

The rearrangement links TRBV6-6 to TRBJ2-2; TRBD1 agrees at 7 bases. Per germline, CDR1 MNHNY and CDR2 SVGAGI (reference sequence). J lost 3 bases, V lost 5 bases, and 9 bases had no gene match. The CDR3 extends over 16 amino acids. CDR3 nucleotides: TGTGCCAGCAGTAGGGGGCTAAGTCGGGACACCGGGGAGCTGTTTTTT. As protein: CASSRGLSRDTGELFF.

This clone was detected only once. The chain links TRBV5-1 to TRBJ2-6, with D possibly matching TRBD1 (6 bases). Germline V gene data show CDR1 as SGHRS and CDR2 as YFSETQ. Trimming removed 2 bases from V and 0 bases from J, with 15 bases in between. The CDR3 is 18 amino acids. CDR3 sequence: CASSLTLTGRSGANVLTF. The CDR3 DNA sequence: TGCGCCAGCAGCTTAACACTGACAGGCCGCTCTGGGGCCAACGTCCTGACTTTC. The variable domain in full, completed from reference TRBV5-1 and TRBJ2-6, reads KAGVTQTPRYLIKTRGQQVTLSCSPISGHRSVSWYQQTPGQGLQFLFEYFSETQRNKGNFPGRFSGRQFSNSRSEMNVSTLELGDSALYLCASSLTLTGRSGANVLTFGAGSRLTVL.

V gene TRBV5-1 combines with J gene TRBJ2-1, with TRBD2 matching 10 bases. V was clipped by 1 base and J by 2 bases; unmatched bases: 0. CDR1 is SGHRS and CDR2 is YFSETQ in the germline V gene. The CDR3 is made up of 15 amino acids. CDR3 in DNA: TGCGCCAGCAGCTTGACTAGCGGGGCCTACAATGAGCAGTTCTTC. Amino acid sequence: CASSLTSGAYNEQFF. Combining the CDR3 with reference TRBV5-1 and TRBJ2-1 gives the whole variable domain KAGVTQTPRYLIKTRGQQVTLSCSPISGHRSVSWYQQTPGQGLQFLFEYFSETQRNKGNFPGRFSGRQFSNSRSEMNVSTLELGDSALYLCASSLTSGAYNEQFFGPGTRLTVL.

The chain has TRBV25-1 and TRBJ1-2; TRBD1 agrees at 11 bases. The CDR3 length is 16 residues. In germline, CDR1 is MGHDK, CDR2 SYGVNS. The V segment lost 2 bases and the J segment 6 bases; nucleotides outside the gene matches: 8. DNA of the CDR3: TGTGCCAGCAGTGAAGAGGGGGGACAGGGGGTGGATGGCTACACCTTC. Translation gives CASSEEGGQGVDGYTF.

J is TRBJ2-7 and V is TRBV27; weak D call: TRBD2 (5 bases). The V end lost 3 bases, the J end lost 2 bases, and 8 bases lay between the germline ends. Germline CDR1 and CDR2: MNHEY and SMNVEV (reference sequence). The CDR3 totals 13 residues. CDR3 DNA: TGTGCCAGCAGTTTGATCGGGACCTACGAGCAGTACTTC. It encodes CASSLIGTYEQYF.

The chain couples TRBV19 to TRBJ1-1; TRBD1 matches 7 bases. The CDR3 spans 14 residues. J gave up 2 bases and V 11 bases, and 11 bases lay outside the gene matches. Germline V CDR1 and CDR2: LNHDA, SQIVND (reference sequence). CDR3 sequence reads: CASTNRGQNTEAFF. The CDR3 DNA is TGTGCCTCAACAAACAGGGGCCAAAACACTGAAGCTTTCTTT.

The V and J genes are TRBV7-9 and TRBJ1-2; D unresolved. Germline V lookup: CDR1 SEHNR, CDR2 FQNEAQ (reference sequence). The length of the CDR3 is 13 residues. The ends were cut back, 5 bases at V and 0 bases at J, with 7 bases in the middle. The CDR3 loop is CASSDGTNYGYTF. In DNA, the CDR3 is TGTGCCAGCAGCGACGGGACTAACTATGGCTACACCTTC.

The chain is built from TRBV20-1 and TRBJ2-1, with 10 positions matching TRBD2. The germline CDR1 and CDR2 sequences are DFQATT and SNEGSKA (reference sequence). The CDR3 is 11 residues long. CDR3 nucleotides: TGCAGATCTAGCGGGAGCAATGAGCAGTTCTTC. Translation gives CRSSGSNEQFF.

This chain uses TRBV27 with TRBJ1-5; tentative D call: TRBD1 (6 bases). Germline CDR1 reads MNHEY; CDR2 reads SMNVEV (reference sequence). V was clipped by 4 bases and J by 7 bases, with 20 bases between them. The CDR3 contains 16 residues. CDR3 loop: CASSSPLTRGGQPQHF. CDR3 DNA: TGTGCCAGCAGTTCACCGCTCACCAGGGGAGGGCAGCCCCAGCATTTT.